The T cell receptor beta chain under discussion was sequenced for a study of cytomegalovirus exposure and HLA in healthy donors. PCR was performed using 60 Vbeta and 13 Jbeta primers. TCRdb's copy holds only in-frame clones and misses some; the assay was immunoSEQ multiplex PCR. The sample includes 110,000 or so clones, roughly 79% seen only once; the top ten take 2.2%. The CDR3 sequence is 15 residues long. V dropped 6 bases and J dropped 3; count of bases not matched to a gene: 7. The germline CDR1 and CDR2 sequences are LGHNA and YNFKEQ. Study outcomes and limitations: Apart from CMV serostatus, no immune exposure information was available.

Of note for this clone: What it binds is not known.

This sequence originates from a woman aged 30 to 39 in good health and CMV-seronegative. The chain links TRBV4-2 to TRBJ2-7; 11 bases fit TRBD2. The sample was PBMCs. The CDR3 is CASRDTSGSIYEQYF. The DNA for the CDR3 is TGTGCCAGCAGAGATACTAGCGGGAGCATCTACGAGCAGTACTTC.